Below, 10 T cell receptor beta chains from the same sample are listed, as sequenced in a study of T cell responses to AZD1222 COVID-19 vaccine. TCRdb's copy holds only in-frame clones and misses some; the assay was immunoSEQ multiplex PCR. The sample holds about 100,000 clones, around 90% seen once. Specimen: peripheral blood, collected on day 0 of AZD1222 vaccination. The receptor set was obtained from an adult in good health.

The chain joins TRBV3-1 (or the pseudogene TRBV3-2) to TRBJ1-6, with D perhaps TRBD1 (5 bases). There are 14 residues in the CDR3. V lost 0 bases and J lost 10, with 10 bases in between. Germline CDR1 LGHDT, CDR2 YNNKEL (reference sequence). CDR3 in DNA: TGTGCCAGCAGCCAAGATCCCAGGGCCTCACCCCTCCACTTT. Translation: CASSQDPRASPLHF.

The rearrangement links TRBV30 to TRBJ1-2, with D possibly matching TRBD1 (6 bases). Germline CDR1 GTSNPN, CDR2 SVGIG (reference sequence). Trimming shortened V by 6 bases and J by 7 bases, and 21 bases separated the two germline ends. The CDR3 runs to 14 residues. CDR3 nucleotide sequence: TGTGCCTGCCAAGCGGGAGGGGGATCGCGTGGCTACACCTTC. Residues: CACQAGGGSRGYTF. The full variable domain, in which reference TRBV30 and TRBJ1-2 provide the parts outside the CDR3, is SQTIHQWPATLVQPVGSPLSLECTVEGTSNPNLYWYRQAAGRGLQLLFYSVGIGQISSEVPQNLSASRPQDRQFILSSKKLLLSDSGFYLCACQAGGGSRGYTFGSGTRLTVV.

This clone was seen just once. The DNA for the CDR3 is TGTGCCAGCTCACCTCGACTAGCGGGAGTCGATACGCAGTATTTT. It encodes CASSPRLAGVDTQYF. This rearrangement joins TRBV18 to TRBJ2-3, with 12 bases lining up with TRBD2. Germline CDR1 KGHSH, CDR2 LQKENI. CDR3 length: 15 amino acids. J was trimmed by 6 bases and V by 3 bases; bases with no gene match: 4.

The gene calls are TRBV6-6 and TRBJ2-7; 9 nucleotides align to TRBD2. Trimming took 5 bases from V and 2 from J; bases not matched to a gene: 4. Germline values: CDR1 MNHNY, CDR2 SVGAGI (reference sequence). The CDR3 has 14 amino acids. The CDR3 nucleotides are TGTGCCAGCAGTCGACTAGCGGTAACCTACGAGCAGTACTTC. This sequence encodes CASSRLAVTYEQYF.

This CDR3 is CASSPEERGAYEQYF. DNA for the CDR3: TGCGCCAGCAGCCCTGAGGAGCGGGGGGCCTACGAGCAGTACTTC. V gene TRBV5-1 combines with J gene TRBJ2-7, with 9 bases matching TRBD2. Germline V gene sequence: CDR1 SGHRS, CDR2 YFSETQ. Germline trimming cut 4 bases from V and 2 bases from J; bases unmatched to any gene: 7. This CDR3 region has 15 residues.

This clone was counted once. The V and J genes are TRBV11-3 and TRBJ2-3; 10 bases map to TRBD2. V was clipped by 3 bases and J by 6 bases; unmatched bases: 6. This CDR3 is 15 amino acids long. Germline CDR1 reads SGHNT; CDR2 reads YENEEA. The CDR3 spells CASSFGLAGADTQYF. In DNA, the CDR3 is TGTGCCAGCAGCTTCGGGCTAGCGGGAGCTGATACGCAGTATTTT.

V and J are TRBV19 and TRBJ2-7, with a weak D call TRBD2 (5 bases). Germline lookup yields CDR1 LNHDA and CDR2 SQIVND (reference sequence). Trimming stripped 9 bases from V and 3 bases from J, with 18 bases between. The CDR3 is 14 residues long. CDR3 nucleotide sequence: TGTGCCAGCCCTAAACCTAGCCGGTACTACGAGCAGTACTTC. It codes for CASPKPSRYYEQYF. The full variable domain, completed using reference TRBV19 and TRBJ2-7, is DGGITQSPKYLFRKEGQNVTLSCEQNLNHDAMYWYRQDPGQGLRLIYYSQIVNDFQKGDIAEGYSVSREKKESFPLTVTSAQKNPTAFYLCASPKPSRYYEQYFGPGTRLTVT.

V is TRBV28 and J is TRBJ1-2; D is undetermined. V was pared by 4 bases and J by 7 bases, with 10 bases between. The germline V gene has CDR1 MDHEN and CDR2 SYDVKM. CDR3 length equals 12 residues. The CDR3 DNA reads TGTGCCAGCAGTTCCCCGGCGGTTGGCTACACCTTC. Amino acids: CASSSPAVGYTF.

This sequence joins TRBV2 and TRBJ1-2; D perhaps matches TRBD1 (6 bases). The CDR3 extends over 14 amino acids. Germline V lookup: CDR1 SNHLY, CDR2 FYNNEI. Trimming took off 4 bases at V and 1 base at J, with 10 bases between the two ends. CDR3 DNA: TGTGCCAGCAGTGCAACAGGGATTAACTATGGCTACACCTTC. It is translated as CASSATGINYGYTF.

V usage is TRBV24-1 and J usage is TRBJ2-1; 7 positions agree with TRBD1. Germline V CDR1 and CDR2: KGHDR, SFDVKD. J was trimmed by 7 bases and V by 0 bases; bases with no gene match: 5. CDR3 length: 15 amino acids. The CDR3, as DNA: TGTGCCACCAGTGATTTGGAGACAGGGCTGAATGAGCAGTTCTTC. It encodes CATSDLETGLNEQFF.